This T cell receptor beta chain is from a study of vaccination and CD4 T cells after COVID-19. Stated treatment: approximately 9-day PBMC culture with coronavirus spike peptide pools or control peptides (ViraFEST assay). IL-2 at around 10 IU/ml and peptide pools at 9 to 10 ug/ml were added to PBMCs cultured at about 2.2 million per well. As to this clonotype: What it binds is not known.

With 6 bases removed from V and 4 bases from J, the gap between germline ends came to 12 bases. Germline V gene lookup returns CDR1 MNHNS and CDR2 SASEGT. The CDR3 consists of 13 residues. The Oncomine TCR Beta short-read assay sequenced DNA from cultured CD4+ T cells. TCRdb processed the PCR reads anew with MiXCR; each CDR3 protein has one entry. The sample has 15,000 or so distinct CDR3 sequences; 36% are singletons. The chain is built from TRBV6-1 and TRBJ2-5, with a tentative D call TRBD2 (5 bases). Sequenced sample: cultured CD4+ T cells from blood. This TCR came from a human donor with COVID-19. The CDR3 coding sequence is TGTGCCAGCAGATTAGCGCTTCCAGAGACCCAGTACTTC. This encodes CASRLALPETQYF.